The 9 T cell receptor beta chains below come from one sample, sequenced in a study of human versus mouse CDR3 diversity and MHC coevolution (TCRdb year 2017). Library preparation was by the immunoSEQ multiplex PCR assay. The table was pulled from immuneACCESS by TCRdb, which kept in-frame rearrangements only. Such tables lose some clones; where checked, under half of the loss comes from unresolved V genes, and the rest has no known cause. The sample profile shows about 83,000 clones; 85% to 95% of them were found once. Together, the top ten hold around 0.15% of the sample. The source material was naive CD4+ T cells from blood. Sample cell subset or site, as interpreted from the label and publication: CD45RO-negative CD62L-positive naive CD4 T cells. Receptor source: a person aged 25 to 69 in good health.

This chain's CDR3 is CASSRSGGAPNTGELFF. The CDR3 DNA sequence: TGTGCCAGCAGCCGTAGCGGGGGGGCCCCCAACACCGGGGAGCTGTTTTTT. V and J are TRBV27 and TRBJ2-2; 11 bases map to TRBD2. Germline V lookup: CDR1 MNHEY, CDR2 SMNVEV (reference sequence). The CDR3 loop spans 17 amino acids. The ends lost 6 bases at V and 2 bases at J; junction bases unmatched: 8.

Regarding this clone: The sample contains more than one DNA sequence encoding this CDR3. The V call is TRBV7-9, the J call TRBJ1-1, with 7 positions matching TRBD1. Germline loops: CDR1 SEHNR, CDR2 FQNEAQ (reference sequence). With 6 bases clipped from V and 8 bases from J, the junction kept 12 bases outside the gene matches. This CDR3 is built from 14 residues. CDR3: CASSSIQGDGEAFF. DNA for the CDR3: TGTGCCAGCAGTTCAATCCAGGGGGACGGGGAAGCTTTCTTT.

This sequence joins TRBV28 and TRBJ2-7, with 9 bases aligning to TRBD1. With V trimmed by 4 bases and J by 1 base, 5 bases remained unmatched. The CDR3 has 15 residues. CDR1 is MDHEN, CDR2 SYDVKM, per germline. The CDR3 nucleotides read TGTGCCAGCAGTTCACAGGGGGCCGGTTCCTACGAGCAGTACTTC. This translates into CASSSQGAGSYEQYF.

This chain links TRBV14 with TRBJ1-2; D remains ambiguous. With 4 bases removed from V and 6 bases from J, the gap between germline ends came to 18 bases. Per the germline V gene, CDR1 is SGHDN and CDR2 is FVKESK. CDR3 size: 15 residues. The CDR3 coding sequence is TGTGCCAGCAGCCTCTCCACCCTCCCCGGGAATGGCTACACCTTC. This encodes CASSLSTLPGNGYTF.

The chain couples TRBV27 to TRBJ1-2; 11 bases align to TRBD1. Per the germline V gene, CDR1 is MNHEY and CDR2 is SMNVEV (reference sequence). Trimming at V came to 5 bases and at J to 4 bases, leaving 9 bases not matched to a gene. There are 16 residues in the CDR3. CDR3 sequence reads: CASSIRPGQGVYGYTF. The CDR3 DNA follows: TGTGCCAGCAGTATAAGACCGGGACAGGGGGTCTATGGCTACACCTTC.

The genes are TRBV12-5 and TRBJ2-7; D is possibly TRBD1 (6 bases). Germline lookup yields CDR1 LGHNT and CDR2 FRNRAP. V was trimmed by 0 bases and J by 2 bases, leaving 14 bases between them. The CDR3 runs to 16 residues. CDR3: CASGLVSPQGAYEQYF. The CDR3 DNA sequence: TGTGCTAGTGGTTTGGTATCCCCACAGGGCGCCTACGAGCAGTACTTC. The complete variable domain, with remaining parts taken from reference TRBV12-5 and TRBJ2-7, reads DARVTQTPRHKVTEMGQEVTMRCQPILGHNTVFWYRQTMMQGLELLAYFRNRAPLDDSGMPKDRFSAEMPDATLATLKIQPSEPRDSAVYFCASGLVSPQGAYEQYFGPGTRLTVT.

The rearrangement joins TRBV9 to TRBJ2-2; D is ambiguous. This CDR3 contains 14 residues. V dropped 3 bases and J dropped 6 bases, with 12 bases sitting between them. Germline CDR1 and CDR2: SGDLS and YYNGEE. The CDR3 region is CASSGDKHSGELFF. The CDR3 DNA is TGTGCCAGCAGCGGCGACAAACACTCCGGGGAGCTGTTTTTT.

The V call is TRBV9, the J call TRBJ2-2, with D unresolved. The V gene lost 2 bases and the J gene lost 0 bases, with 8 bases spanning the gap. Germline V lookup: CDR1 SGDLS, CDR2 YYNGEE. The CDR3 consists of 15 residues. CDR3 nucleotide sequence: TGTGCCAGCAGCGTGAGCCATACGAACACCGGGGAGCTGTTTTTT. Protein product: CASSVSHTNTGELFF.

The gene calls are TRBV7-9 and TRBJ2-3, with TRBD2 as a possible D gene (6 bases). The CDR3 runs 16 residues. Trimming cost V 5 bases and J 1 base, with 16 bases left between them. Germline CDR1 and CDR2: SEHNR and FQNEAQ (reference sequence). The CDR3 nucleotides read TGTGCCAGCAGCCCCCCTCGGGGAGGTCGCACAGATACGCAGTATTTT. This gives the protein CASSPPRGGRTDTQYF.